The clone carrying this T cell receptor beta chain was observed once. CDR1 is KGHSH, CDR2 LQKENI, per germline. The CDR3 has 15 amino acids. V shed 8 bases and J shed 0 bases, with 16 bases lying between them. The entry originates in a study of blood T cell repertoires in COVID-19. Looking at the study overall: Samples representing acute and convalescent COVID-19 were sourced from the United States, Italy and Spain. Sample material is recorded as cDNA or gDNA derived from T cells, B-cell-depleted T cells, or PBMCs.

How the authors handled the data: Estimates of nucleated cell counts were drawn from the amplification of reference gene primers. Method: immunoSEQ multiplex PCR; TCRdb's copy keeps in-frame clones and lacks some. D and trimming come from the DNA, and the V and J calls and clone size come from that table. The table lists under 150,000 clones, approximately 88% of them singletons, with approximately 8.1% in the top ten. This rearrangement joins TRBV18 to TRBJ1-1; TRBD1 is a possible D gene (6 bases). Sequenced: peripheral blood. This clonotype was sampled from a man aged 45 to 65 with acute or convalescent COVID-19. CDR3 amino acids: CASPREGGMNTEAFF. In DNA form, the CDR3 reads TGTGCCAGCCCCAGGGAGGGGGGCATGAACACTGAAGCTTTCTTT. The whole variable domain, filled in from reference TRBV18 and TRBJ1-1, reads NAGVMQNPRHLVRRRGQEARLRCSPMKGHSHVYWYRQLPEEGLKFMVYLQKENIIDESGMPKERFSAEFPKEGPSILRIQQVVRGDSAAYFCASPREGGMNTEAFFGQGTRLTVV.